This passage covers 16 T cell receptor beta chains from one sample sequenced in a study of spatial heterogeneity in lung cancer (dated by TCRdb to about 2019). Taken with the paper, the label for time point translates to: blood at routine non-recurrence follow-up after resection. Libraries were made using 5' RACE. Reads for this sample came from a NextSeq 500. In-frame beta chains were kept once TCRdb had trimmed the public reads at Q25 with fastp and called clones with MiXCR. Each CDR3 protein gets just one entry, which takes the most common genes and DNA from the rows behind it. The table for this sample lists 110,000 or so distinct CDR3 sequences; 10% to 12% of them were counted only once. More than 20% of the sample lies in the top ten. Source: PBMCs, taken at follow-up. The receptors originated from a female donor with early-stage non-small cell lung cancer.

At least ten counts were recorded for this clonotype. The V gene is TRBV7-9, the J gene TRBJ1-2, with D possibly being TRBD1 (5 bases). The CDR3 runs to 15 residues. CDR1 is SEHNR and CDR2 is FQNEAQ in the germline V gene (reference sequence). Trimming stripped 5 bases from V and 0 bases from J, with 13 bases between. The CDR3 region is CASSKGISSNYGYTF. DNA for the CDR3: TGTGCCAGCAGCAAGGGGATATCATCTAACTATGGCTACACCTTC.

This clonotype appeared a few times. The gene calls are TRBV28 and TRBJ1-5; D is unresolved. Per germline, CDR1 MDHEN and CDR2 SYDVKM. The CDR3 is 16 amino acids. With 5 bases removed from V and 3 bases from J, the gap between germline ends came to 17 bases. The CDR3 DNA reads TGTGCCAGCAGTCCCACTCATGGGAACTACAATCAGCCCCAGCATTTT. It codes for CASSPTHGNYNQPQHF.

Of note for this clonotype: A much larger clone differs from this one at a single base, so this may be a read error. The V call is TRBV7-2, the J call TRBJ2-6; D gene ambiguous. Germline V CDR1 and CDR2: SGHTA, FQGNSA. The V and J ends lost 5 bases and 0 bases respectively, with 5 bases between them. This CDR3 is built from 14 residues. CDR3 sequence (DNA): TGTGCCAGCAGCCAAAGCTCTGGGGCCAACGTCCTGACTTTC. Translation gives CASSQSSGANVLTF.

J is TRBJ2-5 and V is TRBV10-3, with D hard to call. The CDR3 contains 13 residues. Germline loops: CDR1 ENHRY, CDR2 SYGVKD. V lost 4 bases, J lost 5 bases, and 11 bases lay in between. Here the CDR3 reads CAISGGLHETQYF. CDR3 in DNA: TGTGCCATCAGTGGTGGTCTACACGAGACCCAGTACTTC.

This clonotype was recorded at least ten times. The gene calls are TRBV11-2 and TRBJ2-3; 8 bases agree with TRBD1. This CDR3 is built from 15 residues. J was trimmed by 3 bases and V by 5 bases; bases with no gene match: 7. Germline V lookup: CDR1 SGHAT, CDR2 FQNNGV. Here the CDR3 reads CASSRDRGRTDTQYF. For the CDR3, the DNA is TGTGCCAGCAGCCGCGACAGGGGCCGGACAGATACGCAGTATTTT.

The CDR3 loop reads CASSEAGSGPYGYTF. The CDR3 coding sequence is TGTGCCAGCAGTGAAGCCGGGTCCGGACCCTATGGCTACACCTTC. The J gene is TRBJ1-2, the V gene TRBV6-1; D is undetermined. Germline values: CDR1 MNHNS, CDR2 SASEGT. V lost 0 bases to trimming and J lost 4 bases, with 12 bases between them. The CDR3 loop spans 15 amino acids.

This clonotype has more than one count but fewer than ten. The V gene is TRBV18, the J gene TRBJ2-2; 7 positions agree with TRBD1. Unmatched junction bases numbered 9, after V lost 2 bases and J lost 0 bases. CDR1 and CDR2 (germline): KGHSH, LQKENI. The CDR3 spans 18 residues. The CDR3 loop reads CASSPSIARGTNTGELFF. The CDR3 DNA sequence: TGTGCCAGCTCACCATCAATCGCCAGGGGGACGAACACCGGGGAGCTGTTTTTT.

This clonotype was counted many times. CDR3 sequence reads: CAWSGSVNYGYTF. The CDR3 nucleotides read TGTGCCTGGAGCGGTTCCGTAAACTATGGCTACACCTTC. The gene calls are TRBV30 and TRBJ1-2; D remains unclear. V lost 3 bases, J lost 2 bases, and 10 bases lay in between. The CDR3 is 13 amino acids. CDR1 is GTSNPN and CDR2 is SVGIG in the germline V gene (reference sequence).

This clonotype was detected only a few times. The DNA for the CDR3 is TGCGCCAGCAGGAGGGCTGAGGGTGAAAAACTGTTTTTT. Translated: CASRRAEGEKLFF. The chain is built from TRBV5-1 and TRBJ1-4; D gene unclear. Per the germline V gene, CDR1 is SGHRS and CDR2 is YFSETQ. CDR3 size: 13 residues. V shed 5 bases and J shed 7 bases, with 12 bases lying between them.

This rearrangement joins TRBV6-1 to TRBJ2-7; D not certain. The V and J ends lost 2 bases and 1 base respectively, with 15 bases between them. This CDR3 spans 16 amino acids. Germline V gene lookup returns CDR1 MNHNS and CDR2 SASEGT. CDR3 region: CASSENGQLSSYEQYF. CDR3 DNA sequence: TGTGCCAGCAGTGAAAATGGGCAGCTTTCATCCTACGAGCAGTACTTC.

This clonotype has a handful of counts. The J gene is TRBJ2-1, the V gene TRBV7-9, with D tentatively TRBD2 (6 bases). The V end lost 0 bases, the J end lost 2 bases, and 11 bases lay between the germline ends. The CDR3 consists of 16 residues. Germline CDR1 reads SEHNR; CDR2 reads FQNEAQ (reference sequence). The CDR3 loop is CASSLAPSATYNEQFF. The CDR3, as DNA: TGTGCCAGCAGCTTAGCCCCTAGCGCCACCTACAATGAGCAGTTCTTC.

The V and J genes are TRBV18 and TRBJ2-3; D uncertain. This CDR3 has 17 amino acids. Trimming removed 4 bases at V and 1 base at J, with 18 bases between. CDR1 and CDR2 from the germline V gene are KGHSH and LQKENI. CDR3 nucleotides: TGTGCCAGCTCACAGCGAATCGCGACAACTGGCACAGATACGCAGTATTTT. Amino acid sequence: CASSQRIATTGTDTQYF. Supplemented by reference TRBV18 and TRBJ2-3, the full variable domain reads NAGVMQNPRHLVRRRGQEARLRCSPMKGHSHVYWYRQLPEEGLKFMVYLQKENIIDESGMPKERFSAEFPKEGPSILRIQQVVRGDSAAYFCASSQRIATTGTDTQYFGPGTRLTVL.

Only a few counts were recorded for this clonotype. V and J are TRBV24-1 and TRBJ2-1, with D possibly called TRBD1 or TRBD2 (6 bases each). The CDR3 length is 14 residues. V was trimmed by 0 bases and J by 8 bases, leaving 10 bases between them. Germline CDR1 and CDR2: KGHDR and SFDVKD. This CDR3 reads CATSDLKGEDEQFF. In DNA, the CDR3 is TGTGCCACCAGTGATTTGAAGGGGGAGGATGAGCAGTTCTTC.

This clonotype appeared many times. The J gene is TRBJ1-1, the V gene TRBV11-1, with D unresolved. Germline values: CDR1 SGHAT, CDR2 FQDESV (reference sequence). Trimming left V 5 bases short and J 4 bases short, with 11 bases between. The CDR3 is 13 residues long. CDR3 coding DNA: TGTGCCAGCAGCCTAACCGACTCCACTGAAGCTTTCTTT. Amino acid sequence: CASSLTDSTEAFF.

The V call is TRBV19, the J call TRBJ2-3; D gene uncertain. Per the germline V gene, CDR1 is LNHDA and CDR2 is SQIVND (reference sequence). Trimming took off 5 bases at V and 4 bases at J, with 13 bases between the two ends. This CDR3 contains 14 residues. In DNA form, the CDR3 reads TGTGCCAGTAGTCCTTACTCGACCGCAGATACGCAGTATTTT. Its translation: CASSPYSTADTQYF.

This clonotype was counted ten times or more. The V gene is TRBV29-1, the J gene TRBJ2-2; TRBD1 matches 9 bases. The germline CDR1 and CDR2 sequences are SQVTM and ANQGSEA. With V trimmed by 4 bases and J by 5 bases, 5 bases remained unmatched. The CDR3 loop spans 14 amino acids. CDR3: CSVVLQGATGELFF. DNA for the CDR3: TGCAGCGTTGTCCTACAGGGGGCGACCGGGGAGCTGTTTTTT.